This note documents a single T cell receptor beta chain sequence. The data are from a study of blood T cell repertoires in COVID-19. Across the whole study: Spain, Italy and the United States supplied samples that represented acute and convalescent COVID-19. The cDNA or gDNA used as material had been derived from T cells, B-cell-depleted T cells, or PBMCs.

Measured with immunoSEQ multiplex PCR; TCRdb has only the in-frame clones, and not every one. The table lists over 85,000 clones, around 85% of them singletons. Sequenced sample: peripheral blood. The receptor was isolated from an older man with acute or convalescent COVID-19.

CDR3 loop: CASSIREATYEQYF. The DNA of the CDR3 is TGTGCCAGTAGTATAAGAGAGGCAACCTACGAGCAGTACTTC. This chain links TRBV19 with TRBJ2-7, with D hard to call. The CDR3 loop spans 14 amino acids. The V end was cut by 2 bases, the J end by 2 bases, with 10 bases between. Germline CDR1 is LNHDA and CDR2 is SQIVND (reference sequence).